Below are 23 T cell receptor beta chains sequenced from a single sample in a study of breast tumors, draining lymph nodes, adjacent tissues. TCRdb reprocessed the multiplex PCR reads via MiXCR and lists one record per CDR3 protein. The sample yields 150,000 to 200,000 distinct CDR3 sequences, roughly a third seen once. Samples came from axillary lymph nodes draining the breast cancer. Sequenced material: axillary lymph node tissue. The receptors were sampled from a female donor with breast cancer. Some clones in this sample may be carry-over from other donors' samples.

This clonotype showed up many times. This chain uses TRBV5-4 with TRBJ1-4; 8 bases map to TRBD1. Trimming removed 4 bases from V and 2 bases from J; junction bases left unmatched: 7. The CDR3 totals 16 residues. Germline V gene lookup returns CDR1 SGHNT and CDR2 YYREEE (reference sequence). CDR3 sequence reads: CASSLDRGGTNEKLFF. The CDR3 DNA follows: TGTGCCAGCAGCCTCGACAGGGGAGGCACTAATGAAAAACTGTTTTTT.

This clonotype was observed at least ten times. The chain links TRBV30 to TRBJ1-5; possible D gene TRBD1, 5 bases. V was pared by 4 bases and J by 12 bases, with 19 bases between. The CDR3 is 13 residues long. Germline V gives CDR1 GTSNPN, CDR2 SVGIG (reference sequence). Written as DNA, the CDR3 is TGTGCCTGGACCCCTAAAGACCGGGACCTCCAGCATTTT. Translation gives CAWTPKDRDLQHF.

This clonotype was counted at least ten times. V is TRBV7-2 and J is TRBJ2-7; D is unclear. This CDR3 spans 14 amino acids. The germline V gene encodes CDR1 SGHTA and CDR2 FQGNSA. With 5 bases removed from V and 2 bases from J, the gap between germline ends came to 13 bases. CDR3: CASSLAYTAYEQYF. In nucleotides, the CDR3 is TGTGCCAGCAGCCTCGCCTATACAGCCTACGAGCAGTACTTC.

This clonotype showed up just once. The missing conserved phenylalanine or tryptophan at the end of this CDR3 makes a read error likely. Here the CDR3 reads CASSLGQSTDTQYL. CDR3 coding DNA: TGTGCCAGCAGTTTAGGACAGTCCACAGATACGCAGTATCTT. This sequence joins TRBV7-8 and TRBJ2-3; possibly TRBD1 for D (6 bases). This CDR3 is built from 14 residues. Looked up from germline, CDR1 is SGHVS and CDR2 is FQNEAQ.

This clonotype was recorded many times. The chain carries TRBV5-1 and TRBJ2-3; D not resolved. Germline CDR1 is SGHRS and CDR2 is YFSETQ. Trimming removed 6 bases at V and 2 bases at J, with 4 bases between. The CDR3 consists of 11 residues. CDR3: CASTYTDTQYF. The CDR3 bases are TGCGCCAGCACTTACACAGATACGCAGTATTTT.

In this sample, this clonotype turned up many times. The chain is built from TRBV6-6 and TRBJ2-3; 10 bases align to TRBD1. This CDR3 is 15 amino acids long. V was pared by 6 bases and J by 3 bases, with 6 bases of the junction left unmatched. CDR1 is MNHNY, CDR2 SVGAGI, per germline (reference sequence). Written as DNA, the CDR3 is TGTGCCAGCAGCAACGACAGGGGGCGGACAGATACGCAGTATTTT. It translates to CASSNDRGRTDTQYF.

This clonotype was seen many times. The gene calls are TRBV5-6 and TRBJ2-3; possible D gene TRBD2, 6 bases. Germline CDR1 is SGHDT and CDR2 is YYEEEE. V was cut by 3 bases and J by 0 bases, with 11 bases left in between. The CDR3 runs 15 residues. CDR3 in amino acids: CASSWVAGSTDTQYF. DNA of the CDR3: TGTGCCAGCAGCTGGGTGGCGGGAAGCACAGATACGCAGTATTTT. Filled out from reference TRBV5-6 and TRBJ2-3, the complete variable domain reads DAGVTQSPTHLIKTRGQQVTLRCSPKSGHDTVSWYQQALGQGPQFIFQYYEEEERQRGNFPDRFSGHQFPNYSSELNVNALLLGDSALYLCASSWVAGSTDTQYFGPGTRLTVL.

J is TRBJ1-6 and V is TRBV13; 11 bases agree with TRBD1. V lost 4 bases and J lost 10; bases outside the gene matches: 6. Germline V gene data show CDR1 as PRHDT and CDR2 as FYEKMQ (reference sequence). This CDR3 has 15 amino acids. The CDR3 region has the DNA TGTGCCAGCAGCTCCGGGACAGGGGGTAGATCACCCCTCCACTTT. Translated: CASSSGTGGRSPLHF.

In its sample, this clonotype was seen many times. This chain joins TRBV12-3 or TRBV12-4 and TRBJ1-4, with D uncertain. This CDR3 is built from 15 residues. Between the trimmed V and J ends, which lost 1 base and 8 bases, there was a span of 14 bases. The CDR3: CASSLVGLPREKLFF. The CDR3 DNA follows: TGTGCCAGCAGTTTAGTGGGCCTCCCTCGGGAAAAACTGTTTTTT.

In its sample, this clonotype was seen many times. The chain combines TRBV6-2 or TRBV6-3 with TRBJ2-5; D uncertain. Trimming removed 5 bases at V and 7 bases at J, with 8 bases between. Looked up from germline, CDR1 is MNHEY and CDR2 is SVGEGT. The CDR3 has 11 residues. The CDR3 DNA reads TGTGCCAGCAGTCAACCAGGGACCCAGTACTTC. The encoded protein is CASSQPGTQYF.

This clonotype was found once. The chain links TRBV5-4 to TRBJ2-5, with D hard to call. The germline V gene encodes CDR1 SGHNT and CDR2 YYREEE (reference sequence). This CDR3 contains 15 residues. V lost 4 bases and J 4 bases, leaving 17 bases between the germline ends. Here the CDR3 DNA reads TGTGCCAGCAGCCAAGATGAAACGGGTCGAGAGACCCAGTACTTC. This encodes CASSQDETGRETQYF.

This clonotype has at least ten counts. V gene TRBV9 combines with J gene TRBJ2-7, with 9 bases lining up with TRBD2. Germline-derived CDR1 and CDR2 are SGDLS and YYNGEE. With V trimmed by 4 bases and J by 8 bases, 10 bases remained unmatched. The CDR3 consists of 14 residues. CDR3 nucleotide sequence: TGTGCCAGCAGCCAGGAGGTAGCGGGGGACAAGCAGTACTTC. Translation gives CASSQEVAGDKQYF.

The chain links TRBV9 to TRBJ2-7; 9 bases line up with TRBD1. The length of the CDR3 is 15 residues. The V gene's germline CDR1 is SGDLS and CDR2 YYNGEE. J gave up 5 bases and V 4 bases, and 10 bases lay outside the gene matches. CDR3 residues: CASSLVGTGNNEQYF. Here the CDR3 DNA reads TGTGCCAGCAGCTTAGTGGGGACAGGGAACAACGAGCAGTACTTC.

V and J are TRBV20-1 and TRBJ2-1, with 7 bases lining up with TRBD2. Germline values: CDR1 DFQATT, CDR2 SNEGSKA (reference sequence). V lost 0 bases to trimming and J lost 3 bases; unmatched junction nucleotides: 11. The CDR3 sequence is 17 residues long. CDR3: CSARDTPTSSYYNEQFF. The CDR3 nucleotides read TGCAGTGCTAGAGACACCCCGACTAGCTCGTACTACAATGAGCAGTTCTTC.

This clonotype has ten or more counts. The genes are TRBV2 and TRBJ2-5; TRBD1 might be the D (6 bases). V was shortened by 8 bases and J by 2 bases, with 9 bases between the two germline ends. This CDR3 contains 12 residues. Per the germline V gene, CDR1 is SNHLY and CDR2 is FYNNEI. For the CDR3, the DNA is TGTGCCAGCTCCGGACAGCAAGAGACCCAGTACTTC. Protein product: CASSGQQETQYF.

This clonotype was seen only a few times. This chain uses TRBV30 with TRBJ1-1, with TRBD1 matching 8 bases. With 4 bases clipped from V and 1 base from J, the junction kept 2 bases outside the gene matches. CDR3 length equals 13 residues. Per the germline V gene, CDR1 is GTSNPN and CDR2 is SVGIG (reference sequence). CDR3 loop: CAWMGQANTEAFF. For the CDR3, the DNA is TGTGCCTGGATGGGACAGGCGAACACTGAAGCTTTCTTT.

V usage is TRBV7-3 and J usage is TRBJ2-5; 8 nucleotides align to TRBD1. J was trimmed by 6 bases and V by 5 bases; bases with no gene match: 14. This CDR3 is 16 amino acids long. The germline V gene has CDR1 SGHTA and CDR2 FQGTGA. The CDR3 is CASSAAVGDRGQTQYF. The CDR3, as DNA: TGTGCCAGCAGCGCCGCAGTGGGAGACAGGGGACAGACCCAGTACTTC.

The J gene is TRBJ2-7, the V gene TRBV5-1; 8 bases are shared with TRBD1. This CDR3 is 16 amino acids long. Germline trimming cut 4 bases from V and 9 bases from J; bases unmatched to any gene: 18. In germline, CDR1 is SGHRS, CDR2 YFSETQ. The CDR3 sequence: CASSPYRQGLADTQYF. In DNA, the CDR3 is TGCGCCAGCAGCCCCTATCGACAGGGGTTAGCAGATACGCAGTACTTC.

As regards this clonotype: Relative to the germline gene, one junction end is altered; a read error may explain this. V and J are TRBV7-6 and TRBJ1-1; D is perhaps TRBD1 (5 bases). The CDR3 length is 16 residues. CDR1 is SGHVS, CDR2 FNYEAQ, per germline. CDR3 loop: CASSLVGRTTNTEPFF. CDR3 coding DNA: TGTGCCAGCAGCTTAGTGGGACGTACTACGAACACTGAACCTTTCTTT.

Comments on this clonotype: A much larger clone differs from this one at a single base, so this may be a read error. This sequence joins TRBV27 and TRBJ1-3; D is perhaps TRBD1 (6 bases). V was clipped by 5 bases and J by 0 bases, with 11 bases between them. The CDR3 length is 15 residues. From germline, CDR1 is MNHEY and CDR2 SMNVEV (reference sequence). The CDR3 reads CASSPTGSSGNTIYF. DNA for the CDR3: TGTGCCAGCAGTCCAACAGGGAGCTCTGGAAACACCATATATTTT.

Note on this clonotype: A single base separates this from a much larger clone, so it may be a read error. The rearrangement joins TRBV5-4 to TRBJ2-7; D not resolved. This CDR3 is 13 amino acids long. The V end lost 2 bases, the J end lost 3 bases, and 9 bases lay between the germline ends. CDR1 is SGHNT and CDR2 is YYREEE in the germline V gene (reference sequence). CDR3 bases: TGTGCCAGCAGCTTCGGGCAGATCTACGAGCAGTACTTC. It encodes CASSFGQIYEQYF.

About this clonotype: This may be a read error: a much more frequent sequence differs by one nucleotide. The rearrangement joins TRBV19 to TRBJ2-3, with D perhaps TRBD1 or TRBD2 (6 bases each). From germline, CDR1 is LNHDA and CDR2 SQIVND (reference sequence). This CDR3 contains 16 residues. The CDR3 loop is CASSTLTTTGQIAECF. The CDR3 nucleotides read TGTGCCAGTAGTACCCTTACGACGACAGGCCAGATAGCGGAGTGTTTT.

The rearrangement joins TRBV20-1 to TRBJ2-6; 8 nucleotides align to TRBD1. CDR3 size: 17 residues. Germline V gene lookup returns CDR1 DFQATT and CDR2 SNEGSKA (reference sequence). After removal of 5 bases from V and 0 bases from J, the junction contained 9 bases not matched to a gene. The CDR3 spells CSAYTRDRSSGANVLTF. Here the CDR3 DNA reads TGCAGTGCTTATACCCGGGACAGGAGCTCTGGGGCCAACGTCCTGACTTTC.